This T cell receptor beta chain was captured by sequencing in a study of blood T cell repertoires in COVID-19. Clones were sequenced by immunoSEQ multiplex PCR, and TCRdb holds only the in-frame ones, with some missing. Here the sample spans 380,000 or so clones, about 88% being singletons. Trimming took 4 bases from V and 6 from J; bases not matched to a gene: 9. Germline V CDR1 and CDR2: SGHAT, FQNNGV. This CDR3 comprises 15 residues. Sequencing was carried out using peripheral blood. The sequence came from an older woman with COVID-19, enrolled during active disease. This sequence joins TRBV11-2 and TRBJ1-1, with 9 bases fitting TRBD1. Here the CDR3 DNA reads TGTGCCAGCAGCTCAAGAGGACAGGGGTTTGCTGAAGCTTTCTTT. Translating it yields CASSSRGQGFAEAFF.